The rows below give T cell receptor beta chains drawn from one sample of a study of OX40 agonist ivuxolimab in advanced cancers. Using immunoSEQ multiplex PCR, the repertoire was profiled, and TCRdb retains in-frame clones only, with some absent. The table has 65,000 to 75,000 clones, roughly 80% seen once. This specimen consisted of CD4+ or CD8+ T cells sorted from blood, obtained in a trial of the OX40 agonist ivuxolimab. The origin of the receptors is an adult with an advanced solid tumor such as melanoma, head and neck, liver or kidney cancer. Both conserved end residues are part of each CDR3. Each record gives: D gene, J gene, clone size, V gene, CDR3 DNA, CDR3 protein. D genes are given only for firm matches. Where a row states a size, it is once, few, many or the class of an expanded clone; other rows omit it.

>-|TRBJ1-5|-|TRBV28
TGTGCCAGCAGTTTATCAGGGACCAATCAGCCCCAGCATTTT
CASSLSGTNQPQHF
>-|TRBJ2-5|-|TRBV30
TGTGCCTGGAGCAGCCAAGAGACCCAGTACTTC
CAWSSQETQYF
>-|TRBJ2-2|-|TRBV9
TGTGCCAGCAGCGTAGGAAGTACAAACACCGGGGAGCTGTTTTTT
CASSVGSTNTGELFF
>TRBD1|TRBJ2-2|-|TRBV25-1
TGTGCCAGCAGTGTAAGGGACAGGGACACCGGGGAGCTGTTTTTT
CASSVRDRDTGELFF
>-|TRBJ1-1|-|TRBV28
TGTGCCAGCGGGCAGCCGATGAACACTGAAGCTTTCTTT
CASGQPMNTEAFF
>-|TRBJ2-3|-|TRBV14
TGTGCCAGCAGCCAGATGGTCACAGATACGCAGTATTTT
CASSQMVTDTQYF
>TRBD1|TRBJ2-7|once|TRBV6-6
TGTGCCAGCAGTTCCTTAGGACAGGGGACCAACGAGCAGTACTTC
CASSSLGQGTNEQYF
>TRBD1|TRBJ1-2|once|TRBV6-1
TGTGCCAGCAGTGCCGTCCGGACAGGGGGCTCCTATGGCTACACCTTC
CASSAVRTGGSYGYTF
>TRBD1|TRBJ1-3|once|TRBV5-6
TGTGCCAGCAGCTTGAGGCTGGGACAGGGGATCCCTGGAAACACCATATATTTT
CASSLRLGQGIPGNTIYF
>-|TRBJ2-7|-|TRBV7-2
TGTGCCAGCAGCTTAGTTCCTGGAGTACTAACGTACGAGCAGTACTTC
CASSLVPGVLTYEQYF
>-|TRBJ1-6|few|TRBV2
TGTGCCAGCAGTGAGGGTGTAGACTCACCCCTCCACTTT
CASSEGVDSPLHF
>TRBD2|TRBJ2-4|-|TRBV28
TGTGCCAGCAGTCAGAGACCCGGGGTGGTAAGCGGGGGACTAGCCAAAAACATTCAGTACTTC
CASSQRPGVVSGGLAKNIQYF
>-|TRBJ2-3|-|TRBV4-3
TGCGCCAGCAGCCGGACCGGGACTGGCACAGATACGCAGTATTTT
CASSRTGTGTDTQYF
>-|TRBJ2-6|-|TRBV7-2
TGTGCCAGCAGCATGGGGGCCGGGAGCTCCGGGGCCAACGTCCTGACTTTC
CASSMGAGSSGANVLTF
>-|TRBJ1-5|-|TRBV28
TGTGCCAGCAGCACTCCGGGGGGTAGCAATCAGCCCCAGCATTTT
CASSTPGGSNQPQHF
>TRBD2|TRBJ2-5|few|TRBV10-2
TGCGCCAGCAGCTCCCCGGTCGGGGGGGCTAGGGAGACCCAGTACTTC
CASSSPVGGARETQYF
>-|TRBJ1-4|-|TRBV11-1
TGTGCCAGCAGCCAGACAAGAACTAATGAAAAACTGTTTTTT
CASSQTRTNEKLFF
>-|TRBJ1-6|-|TRBV5-1
TGCGCCAGCAGCTCGGACCCCAGCCCATATAATTCACCCCTCCACTTT
CASSSDPSPYNSPLHF
>-|TRBJ1-1|-|TRBV6-5
TGTGCCAGCAGTTACGGGGGGGGCACTGAAGCTTTCTTT
CASSYGGGTEAFF
>TRBD2|TRBJ2-3|-|TRBV7-2
TGTGCCAGCAGGGGCGGGGGGGCACATACGCAGTATTTT
CASRGGGAHTQYF
>-|TRBJ2-7|-|TRBV9
TGTGCCAGCAGCGTAGTCGATGTATCCGAGCAGTACTTC
CASSVVDVSEQYF
>-|TRBJ1-1|-|TRBV2
TGTGCCAGCAGGGTAATGCGGGACGGGACTGAAGCTTTCTTT
CASRVMRDGTEAFF
>-|TRBJ2-3|-|TRBV19
TGTGCCAGTAGCCCGACCCTCACAGATACGCAGTATTTT
CASSPTLTDTQYF
>-|TRBJ1-5|few|TRBV30
TGTGCCTGGAGTCTAGACAGCAATCAGCCCCAGCATTTT
CAWSLDSNQPQHF
>-|TRBJ2-5|-|TRBV5-1
TGCGCCAGCAGCTTGGTGGGGGGGCCAGAGACCCAGTACTTC
CASSLVGGPETQYF
>-|TRBJ2-1|-|TRBV9
TGTGCCAGCAGCGTAGAGATGGCAGCCTACAATGAGCAGTTCTTC
CASSVEMAAYNEQFF
>TRBD1|TRBJ2-7|-|TRBV28
TGTGCCAGCAGCTTCTCCGGGACAGGGTCACACGAGCAGTACTTC
CASSFSGTGSHEQYF
>-|TRBJ1-2|-|TRBV7-9
TGTGCCAGCGCTAGCTCCGGTCCTAACTATGGCTACACCTTC
CASASSGPNYGYTF
>-|TRBJ1-2|-|TRBV7-2
TGTGCCAGCAGCCTAGACCCAAACTATGGCTACACCTTC
CASSLDPNYGYTF
>TRBD1|TRBJ1-3|few|TRBV28
TGTGCCAGCAGCCCGGACAGGGGTGCCGGAAACACCATATATTTT
CASSPDRGAGNTIYF
>TRBD2|TRBJ2-3|once|TRBV9
TGTGCCAGCAGCGTAGGTATTAGCGGGAGCCGGACAGATACGCAGTATTTT
CASSVGISGSRTDTQYF
>TRBD1|TRBJ2-5|-|TRBV2
TGTGCCAGCAGCGGATGGACAGGGCCGGAGGAGACCCAGTACTTC
CASSGWTGPEETQYF
>TRBD1|TRBJ1-2|few|TRBV4-2
TGTGCCAGCAGCCAAGGGGACAGTGGCTACACCTTC
CASSQGDSGYTF
>-|TRBJ1-2|-|TRBV5-1
TGCGCCAGCAGCTCCGGTGGGCCAAACTATGGCTACACCTTC
CASSSGGPNYGYTF
>-|TRBJ2-3|once|TRBV10-2
TGCGCCAGCAATAAGGGGGAGGATACGCAGTATTTT
CASNKGEDTQYF
>-|TRBJ2-7|-|TRBV5-1
TGCGCCAGGAAGAATAGCAGGGTAGGGACCTACGAGCAGTACTTC
CARKNSRVGTYEQYF
>TRBD2|TRBJ2-3|-|TRBV5-1
TGCGCCAGCAGCTTGGTTGGACTAGAGGCAGATACGCAGTATTTT
CASSLVGLEADTQYF
>TRBD1|TRBJ2-2|once|TRBV5-1
TGCGCCGGCAGCCCCGCCCGGGACAGAAACACCGGGGAGCTGTTTTTT
CAGSPARDRNTGELFF
>-|TRBJ2-2|-|TRBV6-5
TGTGCCAGCAGTTACTTACAGACCGGGGAGCTGTTTTTT
CASSYLQTGELFF
>TRBD1|TRBJ2-7|-|TRBV6-8
TGTGCCAGCAGCCCGGACAGGGGAATCCCCTACGAGCAGTACTTC
CASSPDRGIPYEQYF
>-|TRBJ1-2|-|TRBV7-9
TGTGCCAGCAGCTTAGGTCAGGGTTCTTTATATGGCTACACCTTC
CASSLGQGSLYGYTF
>-|TRBJ1-5|-|TRBV5-1
TGCGCCAGCAGCCTGGGGGGCCTTAGCAATCAGCCCCAGCATTTT
CASSLGGLSNQPQHF
>-|TRBJ1-6|few|TRBV7-2
TGTGCCAGCAGCTTAGGGCCAGGGAGAGATTCACCCCTCCACTTT
CASSLGPGRDSPLHF
>-|TRBJ1-2|-|TRBV27
TGTGCCAGCAATTACCTAAGATGGAACTATGGCTACACCTTC
CASNYLRWNYGYTF
>-|TRBJ2-5|-|TRBV11-2
TGTGCCAGCAGCTTAGAGGCTAGCCGGTGGGAGACCCAGTACTTC
CASSLEASRWETQYF
>-|TRBJ2-1|-|TRBV5-4
TGTGCCAGCAGCTTGGCCAGGGATTACTACTCCTACAATGAGCAGTTCTTC
CASSLARDYYSYNEQFF
>TRBD2|TRBJ2-1|-|TRBV6-5
TGTGCCAGCAGTTCCCCCTTGGGGGGGGGAACTTACGAGCAGTTCTTC
CASSSPLGGGTYEQFF
>TRBD2|TRBJ2-1|once|TRBV9
TGTGCCAGCAGCGTCACTAGCGGGGGGAACAATGAGCAGTTCTTC
CASSVTSGGNNEQFF
>TRBD1|TRBJ1-5|few|TRBV6-1
TGTGCCAGCAGTGAAGGAGGGGGCGACAATCAGCCCCAGCATTTT
CASSEGGGDNQPQHF
>-|TRBJ2-7|-|TRBV7-9
TGTGCCAGCAGTTCCGGGACACTGAGCTCCTACGAGCAGTACTTC
CASSSGTLSSYEQYF
>-|TRBJ2-7|-|TRBV9
TGTGCCAGCAGCGTTTCCCAGGAATCCTACGAGCAGTACTTC
CASSVSQESYEQYF
>-|TRBJ2-1|-|TRBV27
TGTGCCAGCAGTTTAGTAGGGGTCAATGAGCAGTTCTTC
CASSLVGVNEQFF
>TRBD1|TRBJ1-1|-|TRBV7-2
TGTGCCAGCAGCTTACCCCCGGGACAGGGGACTGAAGCTTTCTTT
CASSLPPGQGTEAFF
>-|TRBJ2-7|-|TRBV19
TGTGCCAGTAGTATGACAGATTACGAGCAGTACTTC
CASSMTDYEQYF
>TRBD1|TRBJ2-5|once|TRBV5-1
TGCGCCAGCAGCTTAGTAGGGACAGGGGGCGAGGAGACCCAGTACTTC
CASSLVGTGGEETQYF
>TRBD1|TRBJ1-5|-|TRBV6-1
TGTGCCAGCAGTACACAGGGGAATAGCAATCAGCCCCAGCATTTT
CASSTQGNSNQPQHF
>-|TRBJ2-3|-|TRBV2
TGTGCCAGCAGCGCGACCGTAGATACGCAGTATTTT
CASSATVDTQYF
>-|TRBJ1-3|-|TRBV30
TGTGCCTGGAGTTCCGGGGATGGAAACACCATATATTTT
CAWSSGDGNTIYF
>TRBD2|TRBJ2-1|-|TRBV7-8
TGTGCCAGCAGCTTATTGGGACTAGCGGTTCCCAATGAGCAGTTCTTC
CASSLLGLAVPNEQFF